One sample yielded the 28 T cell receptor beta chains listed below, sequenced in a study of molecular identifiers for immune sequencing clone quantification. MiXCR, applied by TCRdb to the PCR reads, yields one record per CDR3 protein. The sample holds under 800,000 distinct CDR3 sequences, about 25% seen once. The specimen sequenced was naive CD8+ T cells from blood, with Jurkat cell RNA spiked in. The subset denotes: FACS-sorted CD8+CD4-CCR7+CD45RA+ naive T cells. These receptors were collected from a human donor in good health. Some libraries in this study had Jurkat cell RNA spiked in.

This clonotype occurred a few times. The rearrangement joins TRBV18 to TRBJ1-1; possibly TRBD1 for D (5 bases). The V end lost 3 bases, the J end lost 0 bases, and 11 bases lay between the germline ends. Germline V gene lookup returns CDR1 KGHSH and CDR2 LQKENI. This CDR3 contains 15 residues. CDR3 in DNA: TGTGCCAGCTCACCCGTGAGGGGAATGAACACTGAAGCTTTCTTT. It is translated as CASSPVRGMNTEAFF. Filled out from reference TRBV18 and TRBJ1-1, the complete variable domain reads NAGVMQNPRHLVRRRGQEARLRCSPMKGHSHVYWYRQLPEEGLKFMVYLQKENIIDESGMPKERFSAEFPKEGPSILRIQQVVRGDSAAYFCASSPVRGMNTEAFFGQGTRLTVV.

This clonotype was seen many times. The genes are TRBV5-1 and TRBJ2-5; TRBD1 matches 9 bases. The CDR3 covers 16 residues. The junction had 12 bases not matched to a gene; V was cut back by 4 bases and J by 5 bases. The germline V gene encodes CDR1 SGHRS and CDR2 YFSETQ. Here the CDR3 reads CASSLNLQGAGETQYF. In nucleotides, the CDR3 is TGCGCCAGCAGCCTGAACTTACAGGGGGCTGGGGAGACCCAGTACTTC.

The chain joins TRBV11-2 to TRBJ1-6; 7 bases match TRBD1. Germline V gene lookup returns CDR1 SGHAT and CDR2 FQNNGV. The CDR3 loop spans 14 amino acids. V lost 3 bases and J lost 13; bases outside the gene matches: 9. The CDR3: CASSLGQLGSPLHF. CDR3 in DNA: TGTGCCAGCAGCTTGGGACAGTTGGGTTCTCCCCTCCACTTT.

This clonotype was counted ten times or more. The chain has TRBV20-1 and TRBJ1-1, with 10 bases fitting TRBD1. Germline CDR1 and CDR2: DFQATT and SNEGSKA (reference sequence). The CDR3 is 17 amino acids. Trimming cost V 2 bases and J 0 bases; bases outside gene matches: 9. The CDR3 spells CSARRRQGAFMNTEAFF. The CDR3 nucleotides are TGCAGTGCTAGACGCCGACAGGGGGCGTTCATGAACACTGAAGCTTTCTTT.

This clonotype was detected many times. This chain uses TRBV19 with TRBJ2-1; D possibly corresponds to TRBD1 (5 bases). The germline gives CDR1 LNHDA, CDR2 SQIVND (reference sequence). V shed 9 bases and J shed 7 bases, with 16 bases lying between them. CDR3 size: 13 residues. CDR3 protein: CASSPGLRNEQFF. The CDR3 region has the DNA TGTGCCAGCAGCCCAGGGTTAAGGAATGAGCAGTTCTTC. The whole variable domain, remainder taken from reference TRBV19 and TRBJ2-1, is DGGITQSPKYLFRKEGQNVTLSCEQNLNHDAMYWYRQDPGQGLRLIYYSQIVNDFQKGDIAEGYSVSREKKESFPLTVTSAQKNPTAFYLCASSPGLRNEQFFGPGTRLTVL.

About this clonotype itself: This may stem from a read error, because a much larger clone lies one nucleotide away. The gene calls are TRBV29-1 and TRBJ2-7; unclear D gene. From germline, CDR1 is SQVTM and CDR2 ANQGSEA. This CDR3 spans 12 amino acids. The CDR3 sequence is CGVVGERYEQYF. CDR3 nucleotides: TGCGGCGTTGTTGGGGAACGCTACGAGCAGTACTTC.

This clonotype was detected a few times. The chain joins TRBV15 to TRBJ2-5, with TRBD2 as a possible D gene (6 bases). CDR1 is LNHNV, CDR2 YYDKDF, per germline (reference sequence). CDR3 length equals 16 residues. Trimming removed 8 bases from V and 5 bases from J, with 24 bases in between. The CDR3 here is CATPRPRGALMETQYF. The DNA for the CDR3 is TGTGCCACCCCTCGTCCTCGCGGGGCGTTGATGGAGACCCAGTACTTC.

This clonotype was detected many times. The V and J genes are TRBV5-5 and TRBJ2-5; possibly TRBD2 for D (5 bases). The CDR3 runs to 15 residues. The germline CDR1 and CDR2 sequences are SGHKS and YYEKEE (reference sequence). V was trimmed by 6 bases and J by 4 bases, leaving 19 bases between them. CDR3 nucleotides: TGTGCCAGCATCGAAAACGGGGTCTCGTCAGAGACCCAGTACTTC. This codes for CASIENGVSSETQYF.

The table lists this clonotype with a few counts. The CDR3 loop reads CASSSQGLAATYNEQFF. CDR3 DNA: TGTGCCAGCAGTTCCCAAGGACTAGCGGCGACTTACAATGAGCAGTTCTTC. The rearrangement joins TRBV12-3 or TRBV12-4 to TRBJ2-1; 10 bases are shared with TRBD2. The J segment lost 4 bases and the V segment lost 4 bases, leaving 10 bases of the junction unmatched. The CDR3 runs to 17 residues.

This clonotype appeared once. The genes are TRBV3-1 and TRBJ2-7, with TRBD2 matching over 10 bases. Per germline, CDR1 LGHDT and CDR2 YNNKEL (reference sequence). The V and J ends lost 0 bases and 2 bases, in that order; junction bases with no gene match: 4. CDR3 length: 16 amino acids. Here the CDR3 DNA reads TGTGCCAGCAGCCAAGATCTAGCGGGAGCTGCCTACGAGCAGTACTTC. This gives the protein CASSQDLAGAAYEQYF.

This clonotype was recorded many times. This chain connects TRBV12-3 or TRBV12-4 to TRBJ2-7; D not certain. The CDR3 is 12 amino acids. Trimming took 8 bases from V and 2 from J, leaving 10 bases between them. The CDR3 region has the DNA TGTGCCAGCGGTGGGGAACCCTACGAGCAGTACTTC. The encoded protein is CASGGEPYEQYF.

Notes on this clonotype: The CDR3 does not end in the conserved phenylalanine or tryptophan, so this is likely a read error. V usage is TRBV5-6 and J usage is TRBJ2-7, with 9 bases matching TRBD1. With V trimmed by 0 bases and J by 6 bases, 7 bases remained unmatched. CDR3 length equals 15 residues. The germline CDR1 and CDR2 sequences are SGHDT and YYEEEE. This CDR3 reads CASSLVRDRASEQYS. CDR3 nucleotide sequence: TGTGCCAGCAGCTTGGTAAGGGACAGGGCGTCCGAGCAGTACTCC.

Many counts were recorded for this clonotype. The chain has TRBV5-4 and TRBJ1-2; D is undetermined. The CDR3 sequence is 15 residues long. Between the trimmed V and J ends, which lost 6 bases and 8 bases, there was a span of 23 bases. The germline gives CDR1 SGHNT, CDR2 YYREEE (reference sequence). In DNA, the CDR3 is TGTGCCAGCACCCAGGCGAGGTTGAGTACTCTCGGCTACACCTTC. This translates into CASTQARLSTLGYTF. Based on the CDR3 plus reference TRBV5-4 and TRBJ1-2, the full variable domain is ETGVTQSPTHLIKTRGQQVTLRCSSQSGHNTVSWYQQALGQGPQFIFQYYREEENGRGNFPPRFSGLQFPNYSSELNVNALELDDSALYLCASTQARLSTLGYTFGSGTRLTVV.

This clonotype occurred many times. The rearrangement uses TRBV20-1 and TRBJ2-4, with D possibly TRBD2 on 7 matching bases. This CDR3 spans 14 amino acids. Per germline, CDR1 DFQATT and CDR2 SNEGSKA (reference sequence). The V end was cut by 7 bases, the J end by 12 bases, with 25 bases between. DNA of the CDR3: TGCAGTGTACAGGGAGGGGCGCAGGTTTCTGATCAGTACTTC. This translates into CSVQGGAQVSDQYF.

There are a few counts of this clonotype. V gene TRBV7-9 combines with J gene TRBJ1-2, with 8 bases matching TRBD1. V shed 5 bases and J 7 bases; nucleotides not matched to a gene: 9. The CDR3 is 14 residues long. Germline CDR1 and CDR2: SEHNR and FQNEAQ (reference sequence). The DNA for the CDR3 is TGTGCCAGCAGCGGAGGGACAGGTGGAGGTGGCTACACCTTC. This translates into CASSGGTGGGGYTF.

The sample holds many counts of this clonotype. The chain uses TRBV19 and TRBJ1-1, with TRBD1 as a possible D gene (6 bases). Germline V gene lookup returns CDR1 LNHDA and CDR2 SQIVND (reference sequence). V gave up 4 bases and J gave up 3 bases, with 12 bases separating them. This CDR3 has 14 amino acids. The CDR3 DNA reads TGTGCCAGTAGTAACCGGGACACCGACACTGAAGCTTTCTTT. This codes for CASSNRDTDTEAFF. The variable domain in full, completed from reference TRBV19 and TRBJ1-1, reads DGGITQSPKYLFRKEGQNVTLSCEQNLNHDAMYWYRQDPGQGLRLIYYSQIVNDFQKGDIAEGYSVSREKKESFPLTVTSAQKNPTAFYLCASSNRDTDTEAFFGQGTRLTVV.

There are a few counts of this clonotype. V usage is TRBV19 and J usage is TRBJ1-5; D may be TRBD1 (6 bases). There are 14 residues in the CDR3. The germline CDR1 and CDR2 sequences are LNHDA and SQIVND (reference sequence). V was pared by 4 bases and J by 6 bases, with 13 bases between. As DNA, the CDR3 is TGTGCCAGTAGTACCCGGGACATCATTCAGCCCCAGCATTTT. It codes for CASSTRDIIQPQHF.

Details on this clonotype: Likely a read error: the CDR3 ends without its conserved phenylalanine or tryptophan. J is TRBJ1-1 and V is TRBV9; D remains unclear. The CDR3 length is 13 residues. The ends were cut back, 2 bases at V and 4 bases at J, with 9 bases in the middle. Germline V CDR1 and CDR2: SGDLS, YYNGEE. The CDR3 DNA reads TGTGCCAGCAGCGTGGGCGTCGGCACTGAAGCTTTCTCT. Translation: CASSVGVGTEAFS.

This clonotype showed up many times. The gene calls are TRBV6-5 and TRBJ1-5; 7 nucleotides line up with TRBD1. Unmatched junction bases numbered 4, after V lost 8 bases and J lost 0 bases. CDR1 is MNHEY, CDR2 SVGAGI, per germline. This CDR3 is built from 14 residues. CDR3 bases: TGTGCCAGCCGGGGACAGTATAGCAATCAGCCCCAGCATTTT. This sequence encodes CASRGQYSNQPQHF.

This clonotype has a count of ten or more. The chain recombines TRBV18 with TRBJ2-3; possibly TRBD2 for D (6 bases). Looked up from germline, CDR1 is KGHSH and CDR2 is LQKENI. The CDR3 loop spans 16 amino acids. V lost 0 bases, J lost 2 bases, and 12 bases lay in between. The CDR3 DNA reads TGTGCCAGCTCACCACCGGGTAGCGGCTACACAGATACGCAGTATTTT. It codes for CASSPPGSGYTDTQYF.

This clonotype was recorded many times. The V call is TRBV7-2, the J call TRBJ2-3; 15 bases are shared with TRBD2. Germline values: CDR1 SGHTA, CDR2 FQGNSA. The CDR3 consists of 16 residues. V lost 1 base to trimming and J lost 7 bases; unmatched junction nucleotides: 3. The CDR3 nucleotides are TGTGCCAGCAGCTTAGAAGGACTAGCGGGAGGGTATACGCAGTATTTT. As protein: CASSLEGLAGGYTQYF.

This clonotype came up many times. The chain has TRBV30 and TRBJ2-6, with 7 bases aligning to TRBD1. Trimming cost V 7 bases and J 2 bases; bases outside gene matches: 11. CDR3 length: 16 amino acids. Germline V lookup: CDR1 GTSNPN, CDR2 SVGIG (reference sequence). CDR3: CASPRQGVAGANVLTF. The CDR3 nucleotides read TGTGCCTCCCCGCGACAGGGCGTAGCTGGGGCCAACGTCCTGACTTTC.

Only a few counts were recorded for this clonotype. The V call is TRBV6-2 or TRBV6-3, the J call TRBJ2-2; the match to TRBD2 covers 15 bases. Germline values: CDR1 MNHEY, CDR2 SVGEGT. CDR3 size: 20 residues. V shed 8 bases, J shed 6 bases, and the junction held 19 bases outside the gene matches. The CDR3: CASWYRGLAGGVSASGELFF. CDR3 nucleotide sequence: TGTGCCAGCTGGTACCGAGGACTAGCGGGAGGGGTTTCGGCGTCCGGGGAGCTGTTTTTT.

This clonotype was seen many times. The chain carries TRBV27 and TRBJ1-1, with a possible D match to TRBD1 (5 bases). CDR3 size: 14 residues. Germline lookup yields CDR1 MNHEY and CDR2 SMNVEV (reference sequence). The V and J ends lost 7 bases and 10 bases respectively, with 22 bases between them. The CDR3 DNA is TGTGCCAGCAAACCTTACCGGGACTTCCATACAGCTTTCTTT. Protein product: CASKPYRDFHTAFF.

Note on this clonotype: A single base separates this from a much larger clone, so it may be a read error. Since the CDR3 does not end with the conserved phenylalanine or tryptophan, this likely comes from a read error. CDR3 protein: CASRITLNTEAFS. The CDR3 bases are TGTGCCAGCAGGATTACCTTGAACACTGAAGCTTTCTCT. V is TRBV28 and J is TRBJ1-1; the D is unclear. The V gene lost 6 bases and the J gene lost 0 bases, with 8 bases spanning the gap. Per germline, CDR1 MDHEN and CDR2 SYDVKM. This CDR3 is 13 amino acids long.

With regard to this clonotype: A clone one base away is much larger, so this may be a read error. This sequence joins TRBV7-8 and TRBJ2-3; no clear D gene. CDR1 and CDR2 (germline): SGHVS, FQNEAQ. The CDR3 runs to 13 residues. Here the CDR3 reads CASSLPNTDMQYF. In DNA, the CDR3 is TGTGCCAGCAGCTTACCTAACACAGATATGCAGTATTTT.

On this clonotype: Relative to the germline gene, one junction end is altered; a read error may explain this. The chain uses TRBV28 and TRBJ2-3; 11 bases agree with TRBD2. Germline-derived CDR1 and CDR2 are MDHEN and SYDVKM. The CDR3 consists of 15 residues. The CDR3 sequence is CASSPTSGSTDMQYF. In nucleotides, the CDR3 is TGTGCCAGCAGTCCCACTAGCGGGAGCACAGATATGCAGTATTTT. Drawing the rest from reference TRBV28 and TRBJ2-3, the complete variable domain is DVKVTQSSRYLVKRTGEKVFLECVQDMDHENMFWYRQDPGLGLRLIYFSYDVKMKEKGDIPEGYSVSREKKERFSLILESASTNQTSMYLCASSPTSGSTDMQYFGPGTRLTVL.

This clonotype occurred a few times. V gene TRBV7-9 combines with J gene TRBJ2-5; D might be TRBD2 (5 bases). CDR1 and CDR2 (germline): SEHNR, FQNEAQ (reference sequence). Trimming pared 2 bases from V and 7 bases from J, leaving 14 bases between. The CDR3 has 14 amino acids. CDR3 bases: TGTGCCAGCAGCTTACCGACTGCGGCGGGGACCCAGTACTTC. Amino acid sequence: CASSLPTAAGTQYF.